What follows are 23 T cell receptor beta chains derived from one specimen sequenced in a study of blood T cell repertoires in COVID-19. Method: immunoSEQ multiplex PCR; TCRdb's copy keeps in-frame clones and lacks some. The table lists a few hundred thousand clones, about 83% of them singletons. Specimen: PBMCs or T cells enriched from blood (not recorded which). Receptors originate from a woman in her forties or fifties who had recovered from COVID-19.

V usage is TRBV28 and J usage is TRBJ2-7; 8 bases fit TRBD2. This CDR3 contains 15 residues. Germline assignment: CDR1 MDHEN and CDR2 SYDVKM. Trimming cost V 5 bases and J 3 bases; bases outside gene matches: 9. The CDR3 sequence is CASSPAGGRDYEQYF. For the CDR3, the DNA is TGTGCCAGCAGTCCCGCGGGGGGAAGGGACTACGAGCAGTACTTC. Variable domain in full (rest from reference TRBV28 and TRBJ2-7): DVKVTQSSRYLVKRTGEKVFLECVQDMDHENMFWYRQDPGLGLRLIYFSYDVKMKEKGDIPEGYSVSREKKERFSLILESASTNQTSMYLCASSPAGGRDYEQYFGPGTRLTVT.

The V call is TRBV3-1 (or the pseudogene TRBV3-2), the J call TRBJ1-5; D is perhaps TRBD1 (6 bases). Trimming left V 1 base short and J 7 bases short, with 14 bases between. The CDR3 extends over 15 amino acids. CDR1 and CDR2 (germline): LGHDT, YNNKEL (reference sequence). CDR3 loop: CASSQGPGAGQPQHF. In nucleotides, the CDR3 is TGTGCCAGCAGCCAAGGACCAGGGGCAGGACAGCCCCAGCATTTT.

The genes are TRBV13 and TRBJ1-2, with D possibly TRBD1 on 6 matching bases. V was pared by 5 bases and J by 10 bases, with 20 bases between. Germline V gives CDR1 PRHDT, CDR2 FYEKMQ (reference sequence). The CDR3 is 14 residues long. The CDR3 is CASSRRGTPIFYTF. The DNA of the CDR3 is TGTGCCAGCAGCCGACGAGGGACACCGATATTCTACACCTTC.

J is TRBJ1-2 and V is TRBV3-1 (or the pseudogene TRBV3-2); D is uncertain. This CDR3 has 12 residues. V was trimmed by 4 bases and J by 2 bases, leaving 5 bases between them. Germline lookup yields CDR1 LGHDT and CDR2 YNNKEL (reference sequence). The CDR3 reads CASSPSNYGYTF. For the CDR3, the DNA is TGTGCCAGCAGCCCTTCCAACTATGGCTACACCTTC.

The chain joins TRBV7-2 to TRBJ2-3; 9 bases are a match to TRBD2. V dropped 5 bases and J dropped 6; count of bases not matched to a gene: 12. The length of the CDR3 is 16 residues. Germline CDR1 and CDR2: SGHTA and FQGNSA. The CDR3: CASSPKSGGGADTQYF. As DNA, the CDR3 is TGTGCCAGCAGCCCGAAGTCTGGCGGGGGGGCGGATACGCAGTATTTT.

The genes are TRBV18 and TRBJ2-5, with 7 positions matching TRBD1. The CDR3 is 17 amino acids. CDR1 and CDR2 (germline): KGHSH, LQKENI. V lost 3 bases and J lost 2; bases outside the gene matches: 12. This CDR3 is CASSPPSNRGFQETQYF. Here the CDR3 DNA reads TGTGCCAGCTCACCCCCGAGCAACAGGGGATTTCAAGAGACCCAGTACTTC.

The sample holds one count of this clone. Different DNA sequences within this sample yield the same CDR3. The rearrangement joins TRBV3-1 (or the pseudogene TRBV3-2) to TRBJ1-2, with no clear D. Germline CDR1 reads LGHDT; CDR2 reads YNNKEL (reference sequence). CDR3 size: 12 residues. The ends were cut back, 3 bases at V and 4 bases at J, with 6 bases in the middle. The CDR3 nucleotides read TGTGCCAGCAGCCAGGGCGCCTATGGCTACACCTTC. This translates into CASSQGAYGYTF.

This sequence joins TRBV7-9 and TRBJ2-7; 9 bases map to TRBD1. V shed 5 bases and J 2 bases; nucleotides not matched to a gene: 10. Per germline, CDR1 SEHNR and CDR2 FQNEAQ (reference sequence). The CDR3 spans 16 residues. The CDR3: CASSTRGQGTTYEQYF. CDR3 bases: TGTGCCAGCAGCACACGCGGACAGGGGACAACCTACGAGCAGTACTTC.

The genes are TRBV5-5 and TRBJ2-3; D not certain. The V gene's germline CDR1 is SGHKS and CDR2 YYEKEE (reference sequence). This CDR3 comprises 14 residues. V lost 2 bases, J lost 3 bases, and 10 bases lay in between. The CDR3 nucleotides are TGTGCCAGCAGCTTTTCTTCTCAGACAGATACGCAGTATTTT. Its protein product is CASSFSSQTDTQYF. The full variable domain, completed using reference TRBV5-5 and TRBJ2-3, is DAGVTQSPTHLIKTRGQQVTLRCSPISGHKSVSWYQQVLGQGPQFIFQYYEKEERGRGNFPDRFSARQFPNYSSELNVNALLLGDSALYLCASSFSSQTDTQYFGPGTRLTVL.

The V gene is TRBV2, the J gene TRBJ1-1; the D gene is possibly TRBD1 (5 bases). This CDR3 contains 19 residues. Germline V gene data show CDR1 as SNHLY and CDR2 as FYNNEI. Trimming removed 8 bases at V and 0 bases at J, with 28 bases between. The CDR3 nucleotides read TGTGCCAGCCGGCAGTCTCTCATGCTGGGGGGTACAATGAACACTGAAGCTTTCTTT. Protein product: CASRQSLMLGGTMNTEAFF.

The chain employs TRBV19 and TRBJ1-5, with D uncertain. The length of the CDR3 is 13 residues. V was pared by 1 base and J by 4 bases, with 5 bases between. Germline CDR1 LNHDA, CDR2 SQIVND (reference sequence). DNA of the CDR3: TGTGCCAGTAGTATAGCGGTTAATCAGCCCCAGCATTTT. Translation: CASSIAVNQPQHF.

This clone was seen once. V and J are TRBV3-1 (or the pseudogene TRBV3-2) and TRBJ2-1; D uncertain. Germline V gene data show CDR1 as LGHDT and CDR2 as YNNKEL (reference sequence). Trimming removed 1 base from V and 4 bases from J, with 14 bases in between. CDR3 length: 16 amino acids. CDR3 in amino acids: CASSQVEAASYNEQFF. CDR3 coding DNA: TGTGCCAGCAGCCAAGTAGAGGCAGCCAGTTACAATGAGCAGTTCTTC.

The chain combines TRBV19 with TRBJ1-2; tentative D call: TRBD1 (6 bases). Trimming pared 4 bases from V and 7 bases from J, leaving 13 bases between. Germline assignment: CDR1 LNHDA and CDR2 SQIVND (reference sequence). The CDR3 covers 13 residues. CDR3 sequence reads: CASSTQGSGGYTF. In nucleotides, the CDR3 is TGTGCCAGTAGTACCCAGGGGAGCGGTGGCTACACCTTC.

The gene calls are TRBV7-6 and TRBJ2-2, with D perhaps TRBD1 (7 bases). Germline V gene lookup returns CDR1 SGHVS and CDR2 FNYEAQ. Trimming took off 1 base at V and 3 bases at J, with 12 bases between the two ends. The CDR3 totals 16 residues. The CDR3 coding sequence is TGTGCCAGCAGCTTAGACCCCAGGGGGGACACCGGGGAGCTGTTTTTT. It is translated as CASSLDPRGDTGELFF. The full variable domain, completed using reference TRBV7-6 and TRBJ2-2, is GAGVSQSPRYKVTKRGQDVALRCDPISGHVSLYWYRQALGQGPEFLTYFNYEAQQDKSGLPNDRFSAERPEGSISTLTIQRTEQRDSAMYRCASSLDPRGDTGELFFGEGSRLTVL.

CDR3 coding DNA: TGTGCCAGCAGTTTACCACAGGCCGCGGCTTTCTTT. Amino acid sequence: CASSLPQAAAFF. The chain joins TRBV28 to TRBJ1-1; weak D call: TRBD1 (5 bases). Trimming took 2 bases from V and 11 from J, leaving 12 bases between them. The germline gives CDR1 MDHEN, CDR2 SYDVKM. The CDR3 runs to 12 residues.

V and J are TRBV6-5 and TRBJ2-5; 7 bases align to TRBD2. CDR3 length equals 13 residues. Looked up from germline, CDR1 is MNHEY and CDR2 is SVGAGI. V dropped 10 bases and J dropped 7; count of bases not matched to a gene: 12. The CDR3 nucleotides are TGTGCCACTTCCGGTTTTGGGGAGGGGACCCAGTACTTC. As protein: CATSGFGEGTQYF.

The chain links TRBV19 to TRBJ2-3; 7 nucleotides line up with TRBD1. Trimming cost V 3 bases and J 0 bases; bases outside gene matches: 12. This CDR3 is 18 amino acids long. Per the germline V gene, CDR1 is LNHDA and CDR2 is SQIVND (reference sequence). The DNA of the CDR3 is TGTGCCAGTAGTATTTACGGGCTCACAGGGGCAAGCACAGATACGCAGTATTTT. Its translation: CASSIYGLTGASTDTQYF.

The chain couples TRBV29-1 to TRBJ2-1; a possible D gene is TRBD1 (5 bases). CDR1 and CDR2 from the germline V gene are SQVTM and ANQGSEA. Trimming cost V 3 bases and J 7 bases, with 16 bases left between them. The CDR3 is 14 amino acids. In DNA form, the CDR3 reads TGCAGCGTTGAGGGGCCCATAACTCGAAATGAGCAGTTCTTC. Protein: CSVEGPITRNEQFF.

The chain joins TRBV6-5 to TRBJ2-5, with a tentative D call TRBD2 (5 bases). V lost 7 bases to trimming and J lost 2 bases, with 14 bases between them. Germline CDR1 reads MNHEY; CDR2 reads SVGAGI. The CDR3 runs 14 residues. The CDR3 nucleotides read TGTGCCAGCAAAGGGAGCCTATTGCAAGAGACCCAGTACTTC. This encodes CASKGSLLQETQYF.

The genes are TRBV3-1 (or the pseudogene TRBV3-2) and TRBJ1-2, with TRBD1 matching over 9 bases. The V gene end was trimmed by 3 bases and the J gene end by 5 bases; junction bases not matched to a gene: 10. Germline values: CDR1 LGHDT, CDR2 YNNKEL (reference sequence). The CDR3 has 16 amino acids. CDR3 DNA: TGTGCCAGCAGCCAGGGAACAGGGGGCTATGGGTATGGCTACACCTTC. Translation gives CASSQGTGGYGYGYTF.

The rearrangement uses TRBV11-2 and TRBJ2-2; a possible D gene is TRBD1 (6 bases). Trimming stripped 5 bases from V and 4 bases from J, with 20 bases between. The CDR3 is made up of 17 amino acids. Germline V gene lookup returns CDR1 SGHAT and CDR2 FQNNGV. Written as DNA, the CDR3 is TGTGCCAGCAGCCATCTTACAGGGAGACGTGGCACCGGGGAGCTGTTTTTT. Its translation is CASSHLTGRRGTGELFF.

The chain links TRBV10-3 to TRBJ1-5; D possibly corresponds to TRBD1 (6 bases). Per germline, CDR1 ENHRY and CDR2 SYGVKD. V was pared by 5 bases and J by 5 bases, with 10 bases between. This CDR3 region has 13 residues. CDR3 sequence: CAISQGPDQPQHF. In DNA, the CDR3 is TGTGCCATCAGTCAGGGGCCCGATCAGCCCCAGCATTTT.

This clone was seen just once. V gene TRBV27 combines with J gene TRBJ1-6; weak D call: TRBD1 (6 bases). Germline lookup yields CDR1 MNHEY and CDR2 SMNVEV (reference sequence). This CDR3 has 15 amino acids. Trimming shortened V by 6 bases and J by 8 bases, and 17 bases separated the two germline ends. For the CDR3, the DNA is TGTGCCAGCAGCTCCTCAGGGGAATTCCATTCACCCCTCCACTTT. Its translation: CASSSSGEFHSPLHF.